This T cell receptor beta chain originates from a study of blood T cell repertoires in COVID-19. Study at large: Some COVID-19 samples were acute and others convalescent; all came from the United States, Italy and Spain. Sample material is recorded as cDNA or gDNA derived from T cells, B-cell-depleted T cells, or PBMCs.

TCRdb's table, derived via immunoSEQ multiplex PCR, lists solely in-frame clones and lacks some. The sample has roughly 54,000 clones; about nine tenths are singletons. Trimming took 4 bases from V and 10 from J, leaving 14 bases between them. The V gene's germline CDR1 is LGHDT and CDR2 YNNKEL (reference sequence). The CDR3 runs 13 residues. This clonotype was sampled from a human donor in a cohort sampled during active COVID-19. Sequenced material: peripheral blood. This rearrangement joins TRBV3-1 (or the pseudogene TRBV3-2) to TRBJ2-1; D unresolved. CDR3 nucleotide sequence: TGTGCCAGCAGCCGCGGAGTCGGGTACGAGCAGTTCTTC. Amino acids: CASSRGVGYEQFF.